This section outlines one T cell receptor (beta chain) sequence together with its context. The target antigen is unknown. This record belongs to a study of T cell responses to AZD1222 COVID-19 vaccine. Study-wide context: Second-dose timings of about 4 or about 12 weeks were pooled.

Germline CDR1 and CDR2: SGHTA and FQGNSA. Trimming cost V 5 bases and J 8 bases, with 9 bases left between them. This CDR3 contains 12 residues. Clones were read by immunoSEQ multiplex PCR, and TCRdb kept only the in-frame ones, dropping some. The data contain 100,000 to 150,000 clones, 75% to 90% of them singletons. General study findings and limits: At study baseline, merely five or six AZD1222 recipients were seropositive.

V is TRBV7-2 and J is TRBJ1-4; D is uncertain. This TCR derives from an adult in good health. The material sequenced was peripheral blood, taken on day 0 of AZD1222 vaccination. The CDR3 nucleotides read TGTGCCAGCAGCCCCGGGCGGGAAAAACTGTTTTTT. As protein: CASSPGREKLFF.